This is a list of T cell receptor beta chains from one sample in a study of blood T cell repertoires in COVID-19. Some clones are missing from TCRdb's copy, which holds only in-frame ones; the method was immunoSEQ multiplex PCR. The table includes hundreds of thousands of clones, roughly nine tenths detected once. Specimen: PBMCs or T cells enriched from blood (not recorded which). Every receptor here comes from a man aged 18-30 years who had recovered from COVID-19. Each CDR3 is given with its conserved first and last residue. A D gene is named only where the DNA matches it firmly. Clone size appears in some rows only: once, few, many, or a class for an expanded clone.

NA	TRBJ1-5	TRBD1	15	TRBV6-5	CASSYSRQGSQPQHF	TGTGCCAGCAGTTACTCAAGACAGGGTAGCCAGCCCCAGCATTTT
NA	TRBJ1-1	NA	13	TRBV7-8	CASSLNTGTEAFF	TGTGCCAGCAGCTTAAATACAGGTACTGAAGCTTTCTTT
NA	TRBJ1-3	NA	13	TRBV7-9	CASTRGSGNTIYF	TGTGCCAGCACCCGAGGAAGTGGAAACACCATATATTTT
NA	TRBJ2-2	TRBD2	18	TRBV27	CASSEFYPGLAESGELFF	TGTGCCAGCAGTGAGTTCTACCCGGGACTAGCGGAGTCCGGGGAGCTGTTTTTT
NA	TRBJ2-1	NA	17	TRBV4-3	CASSQRGGAGRRNEQFF	TGCGCCAGCAGCCAGAGGGGCGGCGCGGGAAGGAGGAATGAGCAGTTCTTC
NA	TRBJ2-3	NA	15	TRBV6-5	CASRAGSRGTDTQYF	TGTGCCAGCAGAGCCGGGAGTCGGGGCACAGATACGCAGTATTTT
NA	TRBJ2-5	TRBD2	15	TRBV6-5	CASTEIGGAQETQYF	TGTGCCAGCACGGAGATCGGGGGGGCCCAAGAGACCCAGTACTTC
NA	TRBJ2-7	NA	15	TRBV13	CASSLGGTHHYEQYF	TGTGCCAGCAGCTTAGGAGGGACTCACCACTACGAGCAGTACTTC
NA	TRBJ2-2	NA	16	TRBV7-9	CASSQIQGPNTGELFF	TGTGCCAGCAGCCAGATACAGGGTCCGAACACCGGGGAGCTGTTTTTT
few	TRBJ2-7	TRBD2	16	TRBV5-4	CASSLGGTSGIYEQYF	TGTGCCAGCAGCTTGGGGGGTACTAGCGGGATCTACGAGCAGTACTTC
NA	TRBJ1-5	TRBD1	15	TRBV19	CASSTRTGGWQPQHF	TGTGCCAGTAGTACGCGGACAGGGGGGTGGCAGCCCCAGCATTTT
NA	TRBJ2-7	NA	15	TRBV18	CASSPPGTLFYEQYF	TGTGCCAGCTCACCACCCGGGACACTTTTCTACGAGCAGTACTTC
NA	TRBJ2-1	TRBD2	16	TRBV30	CAWSGGASGGAFEQFF	TGTGCCTGGAGTGGGGGAGCTAGCGGAGGGGCATTTGAGCAGTTCTTC
NA	TRBJ2-3	TRBD2	17	TRBV27	CASSTLGLAGSTDTQYF	TGTGCCAGCAGCACCCTCGGACTAGCGGGGTCTACAGATACGCAGTATTTT
NA	TRBJ2-7	TRBD1	14	TRBV18	CASSQGQGKGEQYF	TGTGCCAGCTCACAGGGACAGGGGAAGGGCGAGCAGTACTTC
NA	TRBJ2-1	NA	15	TRBV28	CASSGLSGINNEQFF	TGTGCCAGCAGTGGCTTATCAGGTATTAACAATGAGCAGTTCTTC
NA	TRBJ1-5	TRBD1	13	TRBV29-1	CSVSRDRNQPQHF	TGCAGCGTTTCCCGGGACAGGAACCAGCCCCAGCATTTT
NA	TRBJ2-7	TRBD1	13	TRBV9	CASSSQGGREQYF	TGTGCCAGCAGCAGCCAAGGGGGCCGAGAGCAGTACTTC
NA	TRBJ1-6	NA	17	TRBV9	CASSPAGRSSYNSPLHF	TGTGCCAGCAGCCCAGCTGGGAGGAGCTCCTATAATTCACCCCTCCACTTT
NA	TRBJ1-5	NA	12	TRBV5-6	CASSLWGEPQHF	TGTGCCAGCAGCTTGTGGGGGGAGCCCCAGCATTTT
NA	TRBJ2-7	TRBD2	13	TRBV6-5	CAARLAGFYEQYF	TGTGCCGCTCGGCTAGCGGGATTCTACGAGCAGTACTTC
NA	TRBJ2-7	NA	12	TRBV2	CASSGTPYEQYF	TGTGCCAGCTCCGGGACACCCTACGAGCAGTACTTC
NA	TRBJ2-2	TRBD1	17	TRBV11-3	CASSALPGTADTGELFF	TGTGCCAGCAGCGCCCTGCCCGGGACAGCTGACACCGGGGAGCTGTTTTTT
once	TRBJ2-7	NA	13	TRBV7-9	CATGQNAPYEQYF	TGTGCCACCGGACAGAATGCTCCCTACGAGCAGTACTTC
NA	TRBJ2-7	TRBD2	17	TRBV4-1	CASSQVNAAGGLYEQYF	TGCGCCAGCAGCCAAGTGAACGCAGCGGGAGGGCTCTACGAGCAGTACTTC
NA	TRBJ2-7	NA	15	TRBV3-1/TRBV3-2	CASSQGGPLSYEQYF	TGTGCCAGCAGCCAGGGAGGTCCTCTTTCCTACGAGCAGTACTTC
NA	TRBJ1-3	TRBD1	14	TRBV3-1/TRBV3-2	CASSRRGRGNTIYF	TGTGCCAGCAGCCGAAGGGGGCGCGGAAACACCATATATTTT
NA	TRBJ2-2	NA	15	TRBV7-9	CASSLFQQGSGELFF	TGTGCCAGCAGCTTATTCCAACAGGGTTCCGGGGAGCTGTTTTTT
NA	TRBJ1-4	NA	18	TRBV18	CASSPRPATGTLGEKLFF	TGTGCCAGCTCACCCCGCCCGGCAACAGGGACCCTTGGGGAAAAACTGTTTTTT
NA	TRBJ2-2	TRBD2	14	TRBV10-1	CASSNAGGTGELFF	TGCGCCAGCAGTAACGCGGGGGGCACCGGGGAGCTGTTTTTT
NA	TRBJ2-3	TRBD2	17	TRBV19	CASSIGLAGEETDTQYF	TGTGCCAGTAGTATAGGACTAGCGGGAGAGGAAACAGATACGCAGTATTTT